Below, 31 T cell receptor beta chains from the same sample are listed, as sequenced in a study of blood T cell repertoires in COVID-19. Assay: immunoSEQ multiplex PCR; the TCRdb copy retains only in-frame clones and omits some. The sample has almost 400,000 clones; 70% to 90% are singletons. Material: PBMCs or T cells enriched from blood (not recorded which). The receptors originated from a woman aged 25 to 39 with acute COVID-19.

The chain has TRBV9 and TRBJ1-6; 9 positions agree with TRBD1. In germline, CDR1 is SGDLS, CDR2 YYNGEE. This CDR3 is 15 amino acids long. V lost 0 bases, J lost 9 bases, and 4 bases stayed unmatched. The chain's CDR3 is CASSVGGTGTSPLHF. CDR3 coding DNA: TGTGCCAGCAGCGTAGGAGGGACAGGGACTTCACCCCTCCACTTT.

This rearrangement joins TRBV5-1 to TRBJ2-6, with D possibly being TRBD2 (6 bases). Trimming removed 3 bases from V and 0 bases from J, with 19 bases in between. CDR3 length: 19 amino acids. The germline gives CDR1 SGHRS, CDR2 YFSETQ. CDR3: CASSWPEGQWNSGANVLTF. CDR3 nucleotides: TGCGCCAGCAGCTGGCCGGAGGGCCAGTGGAACTCTGGGGCCAACGTCCTGACTTTC.

CDR3 coding DNA: TGTGCCAGCAGCCAAGGGGACAGAAGCACAGATACGCAGTATTTT. This encodes CASSQGDRSTDTQYF. The chain employs TRBV5-8 and TRBJ2-3, with TRBD1 matching 7 bases. The germline CDR1 and CDR2 sequences are SGHTS and YDEGEE. This CDR3 contains 15 residues. V lost 4 bases to trimming and J lost 0 bases; unmatched junction nucleotides: 5.

The V and J genes are TRBV11-2 and TRBJ2-7; TRBD1 aligns across 9 bases. V shed 8 bases, J shed 1 base, and the junction held 3 bases outside the gene matches. The CDR3 length is 13 residues. In germline, CDR1 is SGHAT, CDR2 FQNNGV. The CDR3 loop reads CASRDRASYEQYF. The CDR3 coding sequence is TGTGCCAGCCGGGACAGGGCTTCCTACGAGCAGTACTTC.

The gene calls are TRBV4-1 and TRBJ1-4, with TRBD1 matching over 7 bases. V dropped 4 bases and J dropped 7; count of bases not matched to a gene: 9. Germline assignment: CDR1 MGHRA and CDR2 YSYEKL. This CDR3 is 15 amino acids long. The DNA of the CDR3 is TGCGCCAGCAGCCGAAACACAGGGGAATCTGAAAAACTGTTTTTT. Translating it yields CASSRNTGESEKLFF.

The chain uses TRBV7-2 and TRBJ1-2; 9 bases map to TRBD1. Losses at the gene ends were 5 bases for V and 4 bases for J; bases not matched to a gene: 11. Germline-derived CDR1 and CDR2 are SGHTA and FQGNSA. The CDR3 spans 16 residues. The CDR3 bases are TGTGCCAGCAGCCCCGCCGACAGGGGGGTCTCCTATGGCTACACCTTC. Translating gives CASSPADRGVSYGYTF.

The chain couples TRBV13 to TRBJ2-1; 16 positions agree with TRBD2. V lost 3 bases, J lost 6 bases, and 2 bases stayed unmatched. Germline assignment: CDR1 PRHDT and CDR2 FYEKMQ (reference sequence). CDR3 length: 16 amino acids. The CDR3 DNA reads as TGTGCCAGCAGCTTTGGGACTAGCGGGGGGGCCAATGAGCAGTTCTTC. It codes for CASSFGTSGGANEQFF.

V gene TRBV21-1 combines with J gene TRBJ2-7; whether TRBD1, the table's D call, matches the DNA was not checked. TRBV21-1 is noted as a pseudogene. The CDR3 runs 16 residues. CDR3 sequence (DNA): TGTGCCAGCAGCTCCCGCGAGGGACAGGGGTCCTACGAGCAGTACTTC. It yields the protein CASSSREGQGSYEQYF.

The chain is built from TRBV6-2 or TRBV6-3 and TRBJ2-6; D might be TRBD2 (5 bases). The CDR3 loop spans 16 amino acids. Per the germline V gene, CDR1 is MNHEY and CDR2 is SVGEGT. The ends were cut back, 5 bases at V and 0 bases at J, with 11 bases in the middle. The CDR3 protein is CASSRPGTSGANVLTF. CDR3 DNA sequence: TGTGCCAGCAGTCGACCGGGAACCTCTGGGGCCAACGTCCTGACTTTC.

The chain carries TRBV15 and TRBJ2-6; TRBD1 aligns across 9 bases. The V gene's germline CDR1 is LNHNV and CDR2 YYDKDF (reference sequence). The CDR3 spans 22 residues. V gave up 0 bases and J gave up 0 bases; unmatched junction bases: 15. The CDR3 region is CATSRDHHLRDRATSGANVLTF. The DNA of the CDR3 is TGTGCCACCAGCAGAGATCACCATCTTCGGGACAGGGCAACCTCTGGGGCCAACGTCCTGACTTTC. The full variable domain, rest sourced from reference TRBV15 and TRBJ2-6, is DAMVIQNPRYQVTQFGKPVTLSCSQTLNHNVMYWYQQKSSQAPKLLFHYYDKDFNNEADTPDNFQSRRPNTSFCFLDIRSPGLGDTAMYLCATSRDHHLRDRATSGANVLTFGAGSRLTVL.

The rearrangement links TRBV9 to TRBJ2-2; no firm D call. CDR1 SGDLS and CDR2 YYNGEE come from the germline V gene. The V and J ends lost 3 bases and 4 bases respectively, with 16 bases between them. This CDR3 is 16 amino acids long. Here the CDR3 reads CASSASYGRGTGELFF. The CDR3 coding sequence is TGTGCCAGCAGCGCCTCCTACGGTCGAGGCACCGGGGAGCTGTTTTTT.

The chain links TRBV19 to TRBJ1-5; D possibly corresponds to TRBD1 (5 bases). This CDR3 is built from 13 residues. Germline V CDR1 and CDR2: LNHDA, SQIVND (reference sequence). V lost 2 bases to trimming and J lost 7 bases, with 9 bases between them. CDR3 in DNA: TGTGCCAGTAGTATAAACTCAGGGCAGCCCCAGCATTTT. Protein: CASSINSGQPQHF. Based on the CDR3 plus reference TRBV19 and TRBJ1-5, the full variable domain is DGGITQSPKYLFRKEGQNVTLSCEQNLNHDAMYWYRQDPGQGLRLIYYSQIVNDFQKGDIAEGYSVSREKKESFPLTVTSAQKNPTAFYLCASSINSGQPQHFGDGTRLSIL.

The chain is built from TRBV10-1 and TRBJ2-3; the D is unclear. Trimming removed 5 bases from V and 2 bases from J, with 5 bases in between. Per germline, CDR1 WNHNN and CDR2 SYGVQD (reference sequence). The CDR3 is made up of 12 amino acids. CDR3 coding DNA: TGCGCCAGCAGTAGCGACACAGATACGCAGTATTTT. The encoded protein is CASSSDTDTQYF.

The chain combines TRBV7-9 with TRBJ1-2, with D hard to call. Deletions cut 3 bases from V and 0 bases from J, with 5 bases between. This CDR3 region has 13 residues. CDR1 and CDR2 from the germline V gene are SEHNR and FQNEAQ (reference sequence). The CDR3 nucleotides read TGTGCCAGCAGCTTTCCAGCTAACTATGGCTACACCTTC. The encoded protein is CASSFPANYGYTF.

The gene calls are TRBV15 and TRBJ2-7; 7 bases line up with TRBD2. This CDR3 contains 13 residues. Looked up from germline, CDR1 is LNHNV and CDR2 is YYDKDF (reference sequence). V was pared by 0 bases and J by 7 bases, with 3 bases of the junction left unmatched. The CDR3 reads CATSREWGGEQYF. The CDR3 region has the DNA TGTGCCACCAGCAGAGAATGGGGAGGGGAGCAGTACTTC.

The J gene is TRBJ1-6, the V gene TRBV4-1, with 7 positions matching TRBD1. The CDR3 consists of 15 residues. Germline CDR1 is MGHRA and CDR2 is YSYEKL. V was pared by 5 bases and J by 7 bases, with 8 bases of the junction left unmatched. CDR3 sequence reads: CASSEFPGQNSPLHF. In DNA form, the CDR3 reads TGCGCCAGCAGCGAGTTCCCGGGACAGAATTCACCCCTCCACTTT.

This sequence joins TRBV29-1 and TRBJ2-7, with a possible D match to TRBD1 (6 bases). CDR1 SQVTM and CDR2 ANQGSEA come from the germline V gene. CDR3 size: 12 residues. Trimming took off 2 bases at V and 5 bases at J, with 10 bases between the two ends. As DNA, the CDR3 is TGCAGCGTTGAACGGGACACCCACGAGCAGTACTTC. It encodes CSVERDTHEQYF.

The chain carries TRBV27 and TRBJ1-2, with 9 bases lining up with TRBD1. Germline-derived CDR1 and CDR2 are MNHEY and SMNVEV (reference sequence). This CDR3 is 16 amino acids long. Losses at the gene ends were 3 bases for V and 1 base for J; bases not matched to a gene: 6. The CDR3 coding sequence is TGTGCCAGCAGTTTGTCGGACAGGGGAAGTAACTATGGCTACACCTTC. Translating it yields CASSLSDRGSNYGYTF.

The V and J genes are TRBV2 and TRBJ2-7; 7 nucleotides line up with TRBD2. Germline V gene lookup returns CDR1 SNHLY and CDR2 FYNNEI. CDR3 length: 13 residues. With 5 bases clipped from V and 0 bases from J, the junction kept 1 base outside the gene matches. CDR3 sequence: CASSSGTSYEQYF. In nucleotides, the CDR3 is TGTGCCAGCAGTAGCGGGACCTCCTACGAGCAGTACTTC.

V and J are TRBV2 and TRBJ1-2; 9 bases are shared with TRBD1. The V gene end was trimmed by 7 bases and the J gene end by 8 bases; junction bases not matched to a gene: 8. Germline-derived CDR1 and CDR2 are SNHLY and FYNNEI. The length of the CDR3 is 13 residues. CDR3 loop: CASTDRGVGGYTF. CDR3 nucleotide sequence: TGTGCCAGCACGGACAGGGGTGTTGGCGGCTACACCTTC.

The V call is TRBV6-4, the J call TRBJ1-6; possibly TRBD1 for D (6 bases). CDR1 is MRHNA, CDR2 SNTAGT, per germline. Deletions cut 4 bases from V and 8 bases from J, with 15 bases between. CDR3 length equals 15 residues. CDR3 sequence: CASSVHRDPDSPLHF. The CDR3, as DNA: TGTGCCAGCAGTGTCCACAGGGATCCGGATTCACCCCTCCACTTT.

The chain has TRBV6-1 and TRBJ2-1; 7 positions agree with TRBD1. The trim removed 3 bases at V and 4 bases at J, leaving 6 bases unmatched. The CDR3 sequence is 15 residues long. The germline V gene encodes CDR1 MNHNS and CDR2 SASEGT. CDR3 loop: CASSEGQRDYNEQFF. DNA for the CDR3: TGTGCCAGCAGTGAGGGACAGAGAGATTACAATGAGCAGTTCTTC.

The chain carries TRBV7-2 and TRBJ2-7, with a weak D call TRBD1 (5 bases). This CDR3 is built from 15 residues. V was pared by 5 bases and J by 1 base, with 15 bases between. CDR1 and CDR2 (germline): SGHTA, FQGNSA. CDR3 residues: CASSALGAGSYEQYF. Here the CDR3 DNA reads TGTGCCAGCAGCGCCCTTGGGGCAGGATCCTACGAGCAGTACTTC.

With respect to this clone: Other DNA sequences of this sample code for an identical CDR3. The chain has TRBV19 and TRBJ1-3; 9 positions agree with TRBD1. This CDR3 is 16 amino acids long. After removal of 3 bases from V and 4 bases from J, the junction contained 7 bases not matched to a gene. The germline V gene has CDR1 LNHDA and CDR2 SQIVND (reference sequence). The CDR3: CASSIRGQGIGNTIYF. Here the CDR3 DNA reads TGTGCCAGTAGTATTCGGGGACAGGGTATCGGAAACACCATATATTTT.

The CDR3 nucleotides are TGTGCCAGCCCGGGACAGGGGGCCTATGAGCAGTTCTTC. Its protein product is CASPGQGAYEQFF. The chain joins TRBV2 to TRBJ2-1; 12 positions match TRBD1. Germline assignment: CDR1 SNHLY and CDR2 FYNNEI. V lost 8 bases and J lost 8; bases outside the gene matches: 4. CDR3 length: 13 amino acids. Filled out from reference TRBV2 and TRBJ2-1, the complete variable domain reads EPEVTQTPSHQVTQMGQEVILRCVPISNHLYFYWYRQILGQKVEFLVSFYNNEISEKSEIFDDQFSVERPDGSNFTLKIRSTKLEDSAMYFCASPGQGAYEQFFGPGTRLTVL.

This clone appeared a single time. The chain has TRBV6-5 and TRBJ1-1; 8 positions match TRBD1. Germline V gene lookup returns CDR1 MNHEY and CDR2 SVGAGI. The trim removed 1 base at V and 3 bases at J, leaving 4 bases unmatched. This CDR3 is 15 amino acids long. The CDR3 here is CASSYFRGRDTEAFF. CDR3 DNA: TGTGCCAGCAGTTACTTCAGGGGGCGCGACACTGAAGCTTTCTTT.

V usage is TRBV7-8 and J usage is TRBJ1-1; 8 bases line up with TRBD1. The J segment lost 4 bases and the V segment lost 6 bases, leaving 4 bases of the junction unmatched. The CDR3 has 13 residues. The germline gives CDR1 SGHVS, CDR2 FQNEAQ. The CDR3 coding sequence is TGTGCCAGCAGGTACACAGGGGGCACTGAAGCTTTCTTT. Its protein is CASRYTGGTEAFF.

In this sample, this clone turned up a few times. The genes are TRBV5-6 and TRBJ2-5; 7 positions match TRBD1. Germline V CDR1 and CDR2: SGHDT, YYEEEE. The CDR3 extends over 18 amino acids. The junction had 22 bases not matched to a gene; V was cut back by 6 bases and J by 5 bases. CDR3 in amino acids: CASTIPFPGGAPDETQYF. DNA of the CDR3: TGTGCCAGCACCATCCCTTTCCCAGGGGGTGCCCCGGATGAGACCCAGTACTTC.

CDR3 in DNA: TGTGCCACCAGTGAACTAAACAATGAGCAGTTCTTC. Translating it yields CATSELNNEQFF. The rearrangement links TRBV24-1 to TRBJ2-1, with D uncertain. Germline V gene sequence: CDR1 KGHDR, CDR2 SFDVKD. The CDR3 has 12 residues. Deletions cut 4 bases from V and 5 bases from J, with 5 bases between.

This clone was counted a few times. The chain uses TRBV4-3 and TRBJ1-2; 7 nucleotides align to TRBD1. CDR3 length: 15 amino acids. Germline trimming cut 3 bases from V and 6 bases from J; bases unmatched to any gene: 10. Germline assignment: CDR1 LGHNA and CDR2 YSLEER. The CDR3 DNA is TGCGCCAGCAGCCAGGAGACAGGGATGGTGGATGGCTACACCTTC. Translation gives CASSQETGMVDGYTF.

This chain uses TRBV18 with TRBJ2-2; 7 bases map to TRBD1. The CDR3 contains 16 residues. Germline CDR1 and CDR2: KGHSH and LQKENI. Losses at the gene ends were 3 bases for V and 0 bases for J; bases not matched to a gene: 4. CDR3 in DNA: TGTGCCAGCTCACCCCAGACAGGGACGAACACCGGGGAGCTGTTTTTT. This encodes CASSPQTGTNTGELFF.